The source of this T cell receptor beta chain is a study of T cell changes during pregnancy in multiple sclerosis. Generated by immunoSEQ multiplex PCR, the TCRdb table keeps only in-frame clones and is missing some. The sample consists of 50,000 to 65,000 clones, approximately 91% of them appearing once. Trimming stripped 1 base from V and 0 bases from J, with 10 bases between. This CDR3 comprises 16 residues. Per germline, CDR1 LGHNA and CDR2 YNFKEQ. Specimen: peripheral blood, collected after pregnancy. The TCR sequence derives from a female donor with multiple sclerosis, enrolled in a pregnancy study. The chain couples TRBV4-2 to TRBJ1-5; D is unclear. The CDR3 DNA sequence: TGTGCCAGCAGCCAAGGTCGGGAATATAGCAATCAGCCCCAGCATTTT. It is translated as CASSQGREYSNQPQHF.